What follows describes a single T cell receptor (beta chain). The record originates from a study of blood T cell repertoires in COVID-19. Study details: PBMCs, B-cell-depleted T cells, or T cells provided the cDNA or gDNA that made up the material.

This CDR3 is 15 amino acids long. Germline lookup yields CDR1 MNHEY and CDR2 SVGAGI. J gave up 9 bases and V 6 bases, and 6 bases lay outside the gene matches. The assay was immunoSEQ multiplex PCR, and TCRdb's table has in-frame clones only and misses some. The table lists 65,000 to 95,000 clones, over 75% of them singletons. The chain couples TRBV6-5 to TRBJ2-1, with 15 bases identical to TRBD2. The sequencing sample was made of peripheral blood. The TCR was taken from a man in his sixties or seventies with active or convalescent COVID-19. CDR3 in amino acids: CASSKGLAGGFEQFF. CDR3 DNA sequence: TGTGCCAGCAGCAAGGGACTAGCGGGAGGATTTGAGCAGTTCTTC.